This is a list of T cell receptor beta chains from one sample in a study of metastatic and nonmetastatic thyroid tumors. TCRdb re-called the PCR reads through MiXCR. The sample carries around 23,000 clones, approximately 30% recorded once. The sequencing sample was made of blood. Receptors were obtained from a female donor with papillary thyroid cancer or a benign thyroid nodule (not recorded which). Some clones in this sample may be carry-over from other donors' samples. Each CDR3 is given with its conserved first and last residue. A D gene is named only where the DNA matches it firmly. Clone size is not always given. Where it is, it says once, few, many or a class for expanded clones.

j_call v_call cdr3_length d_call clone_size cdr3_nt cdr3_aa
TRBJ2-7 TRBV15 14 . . TGTGCACCCAGCAGAGAGCAGGCTACCTACGAGCAGTACTTC CAPSREQATYEQYF
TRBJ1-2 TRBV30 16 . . TGTGCCTGTATTGCTCCGAGGGGGGGGCGAGGCTATGGCTACACCTTC CACIAPRGGRGYGYTF
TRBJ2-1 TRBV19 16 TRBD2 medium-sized TGTGCCAGTAGTATGAAAAGACTAGCGGTCTACAATGAGCAGTTCTTC CASSMKRLAVYNEQFF
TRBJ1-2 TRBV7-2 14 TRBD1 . TGTGCCAGCAGCTCGCCGGGACAGGGTTACGGCTACACCTTC CASSSPGQGYGYTF
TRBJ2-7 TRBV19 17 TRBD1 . TGTGCCAGTAGGCTACAGGGGGCTTCTGCAAGTTCCTACGAGCAGTACTTC CASRLQGASASSYEQYF
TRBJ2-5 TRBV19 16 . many TGTGCCAGTAGTATAGCCGCAGGGAGAGTTCCAGAGACCCAGTACTTC CASSIAAGRVPETQYF
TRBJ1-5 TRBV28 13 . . TGTGCCTGCATATCGGGCGGGAATCAGCCCCTGCATTTT CACISGGNQPLHF
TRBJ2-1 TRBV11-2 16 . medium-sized TGTGCCAGCAGCCGAATGTATCAGAGAGGGGACAATGAGCAGTTCTTC CASSRMYQRGDNEQFF
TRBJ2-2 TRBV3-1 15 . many TGTGCCAGCAGCAGAACCTCCATGAACTCCGGGGAGCTGTTTTTT CASSRTSMNSGELFF
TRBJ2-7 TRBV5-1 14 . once TGCGCCAGCAGCTTGGCACAGTTGAGTCACGAGCAGTACTTT CASSLAQLSHEQYF
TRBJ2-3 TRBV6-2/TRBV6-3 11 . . TGTGCCAGCAGTTACTCAGGGTTCGGGTATTTT CASSYSGFGYF
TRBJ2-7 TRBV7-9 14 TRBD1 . TGTGCCAGCAGGGAAGGGGTTACAGGGGCCGAGCAGTACTTC CASREGVTGAEQYF
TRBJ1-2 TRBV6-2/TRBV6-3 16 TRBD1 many TGTGCCAGCAGTTACGCTGGGGACAGCTCCTCTTTTGGCTACACCTTC CASSYAGDSSSFGYTF
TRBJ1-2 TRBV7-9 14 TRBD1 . TGTGCCAGCAGCCGGACAGGGGGCGTGAATGGCTACACCTTC CASSRTGGVNGYTF
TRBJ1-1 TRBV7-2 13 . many TGTGCCAGCGGTGGCCAGCTGAACACTGAAGCTTTCTTT CASGGQLNTEAFF
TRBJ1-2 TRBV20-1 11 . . TGCAGTGCTAGGGCAGGTCAGAGCTACACCTTC CSARAGQSYTF
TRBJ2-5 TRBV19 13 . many TGTGCCAGTAGTATGGGGACCCAAGAGACCCAGTACTTC CASSMGTQETQYF
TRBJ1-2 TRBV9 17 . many TGTGCCAGCAGCACCGGGAGTACAGACGTAGTGGACTATGGCTACACCTTC CASSTGSTDVVDYGYTF
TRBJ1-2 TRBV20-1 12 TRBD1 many TGCAGTGCCGACAGGGTTGGCTATGGCTACACCTTC CSADRVGYGYTF
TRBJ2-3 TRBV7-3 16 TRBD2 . TGTGCCAGCAGCTTGACTAGCGGGAGGGGAACAGATACGCAGTATTTT CASSLTSGRGTDTQYF
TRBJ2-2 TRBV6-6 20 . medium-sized TGTGCCAGCAGTTATGAACGGACCAAACCTAACCGACTTTACACCGGGGAGCTGTTTTTT CASSYERTKPNRLYTGELFF
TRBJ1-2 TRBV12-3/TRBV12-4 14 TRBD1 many TGTGCCAGCAGTCCGGACAGGGTTGGATATGGCTACACCTTC CASSPDRVGYGYTF
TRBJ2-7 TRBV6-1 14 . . TGTGCCAGCAGTGAAACTGGGGTTCAGGGCCGGCAGTACTTC CASSETGVQGRQYF
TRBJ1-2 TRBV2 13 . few TGTGCCAGCAAGGATGGCCCCTACTATGGCTACACCTTC CASKDGPYYGYTF
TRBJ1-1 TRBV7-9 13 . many TGTGCCAGCAGCCTTCCAGGGAACACTGAAGCTTTCTTT CASSLPGNTEAFF
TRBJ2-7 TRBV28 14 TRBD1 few TGTGCCAGCAGCCCCTCGACAGGGGACTACGAGCAGTACTTC CASSPSTGDYEQYF
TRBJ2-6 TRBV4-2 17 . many TGTGCCAGCAGCAGCTCCCTCCTGACTTCTGGGGCCAACGTCCTGACTTTC CASSSSLLTSGANVLTF
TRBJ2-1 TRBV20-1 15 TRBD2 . TGCAGTGCTAGAGTAGCGGGAGTGGGCTACAATGAGCAGTTCTTC CSARVAGVGYNEQFF
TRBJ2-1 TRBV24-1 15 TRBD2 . TGTGCCACCAGTGATAGATACACGATGCGGGGGGAGCAGTTCTTC CATSDRYTMRGEQFF
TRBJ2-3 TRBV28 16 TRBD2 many TGTGCCAGCAGTTTTATGGGGACTAGCGTCGCAGATACGCAGTATTTT CASSFMGTSVADTQYF
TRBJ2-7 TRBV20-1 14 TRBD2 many TGCAGTGCTGGGACTAGCGGGCTACTCGGGGAGCAGTACTTC CSAGTSGLLGEQYF
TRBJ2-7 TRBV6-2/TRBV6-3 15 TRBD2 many TGTGCCAGCAGTTACCCTAGCGGGAGGGTCTACGAGCAGTACTTC CASSYPSGRVYEQYF
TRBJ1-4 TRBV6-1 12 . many TGTGCCAGCACCGTTCGGGGGGCAAAACTGTTTTTT CASTVRGAKLFF
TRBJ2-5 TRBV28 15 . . TGTGCCAGCAGTACAAAAGTGACTCTCAAAGAGACCCAGTACTTC CASSTKVTLKETQYF
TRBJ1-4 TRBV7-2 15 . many TGTGCCAGCAGCCCTGGAGGGAAGGGGAAGGAAAAACTGTTTTTT CASSPGGKGKEKLFF
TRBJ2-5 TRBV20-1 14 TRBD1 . TGCAGTGCTCCCGGGACAGGGGGAGAAGAGACCCAGTACTTC CSAPGTGGEETQYF
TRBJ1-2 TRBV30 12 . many TGTGCCTGGAGTGACAATAACTATGGCTACACCTTC CAWSDNNYGYTF
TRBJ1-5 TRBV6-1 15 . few TGTGCCAGCAGTGAAGCGACGGCGGGCGGTCAGCCCCAGCATTTT CASSEATAGGQPQHF
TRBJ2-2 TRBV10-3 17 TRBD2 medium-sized TGTGCCATCAGTGAGTCGGGACTAGCGGGGAACACCGGGGAGCTGTTTTTT CAISESGLAGNTGELFF
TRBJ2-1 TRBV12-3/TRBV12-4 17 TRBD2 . TGTGCCAGCAGTCTCCTTCCGGGACTAGCGGGAGGGTATGAGCAGTTCTTC CASSLLPGLAGGYEQFF